The clone carrying this TCR beta chain has just a few counts. Its specificity is not known. These data are taken from a study of cytomegalovirus exposure and HLA in healthy donors. Findings of the study overall: A later analysis reportedly found fewer N-insertions in an Asian-associated ancestry cluster than the approximately 700-donor mean.

Use of 60 Vbeta and 13 Jbeta primers characterized the PCR. Clones were read by immunoSEQ multiplex PCR, and TCRdb kept only the in-frame ones, dropping some. The sample has nearly 200,000 clones, 75% to 85% seen once. CDR1 and CDR2 from the germline V gene are MGHDK and SYGVNS. The CDR3 consists of 11 residues. Trimming stripped 5 bases from V and 6 bases from J, with 7 bases between. Specimen: PBMCs. The receptor comes from a woman aged 50 to 60 in good health and CMV-seropositive. The chain is built from TRBV25-1 and TRBJ1-1; D gene ambiguous. Here the CDR3 DNA reads TGTGCCAGCAGTCCTGGCTCTGAAGCTTTCTTT. Amino acids: CASSPGSEAFF.